The clone carrying this T cell receptor beta chain was observed a few times. Its antigen is undetermined. Individual cDNA molecules were tagged with unique molecular identifiers, the study reported. TCRdb reprocessed the 5' RACE reads via MiXCR and lists one record per CDR3 protein. The sample carries roughly 53,000 distinct CDR3 sequences, over 7% recorded once. The data stem from a study of early T cells in non-severe SARS-CoV-2 infection. Study summary: The chains were unpaired, and the sequenced material was bulk RNA from unsorted whole blood.

The V end was cut by 5 bases, the J end by 0 bases, with 12 bases between. The CDR3 has 15 residues. Broader study findings: Private and CD4 specificities were missed by VDJdb matching, skewed to anti-spike CD8.

The V call is TRBV12-3 or TRBV12-4, the J call TRBJ2-3; TRBD1 is a possible D gene (7 bases). Source material: whole blood. The origin of this receptor is an adult who was a healthcare worker with PCR-confirmed SARS-CoV-2 infection or an uninfected control (not recorded which). CDR3 in amino acids: CASSRGTDSTDTQYF. In nucleotides, the CDR3 is TGTGCCAGCAGTCGCGGGACAGATAGCACAGATACGCAGTATTTT.